This T cell receptor (beta chain) was observed in a study of shared clonotypes between healthy human individuals. Study-level results: Clonotypes that were shared across a handful of donors made up 4% to 6% of naive CD4 clonotypes. Generally, naive subsets (rather than memory subsets) showed larger estimated richness. Depth of sequencing was expected to influence donor clonotype sharing.

There are 15 residues in the CDR3. The V end lost 5 bases, the J end lost 6 bases, and 17 bases lay between the germline ends. Per the germline V gene, CDR1 is LNHDA and CDR2 is SQIVND (reference sequence). Every subset had its genomic DNA shared out evenly among several immunoSEQ plates. Sequencing was performed with immunoSEQ multiplex PCR; in TCRdb, only in-frame clones are kept and a portion is missing. The sample has about 1 million clones, 75% to 80% seen once. Comments on this clone: Its specificity is unknown.

The chain combines TRBV19 with TRBJ1-5; D may be TRBD1 (6 bases). The sequence derives from a young man in good health. Some clones in this sample may be carry-over from other donors' samples. Sequences were obtained from memory CD4+ T cells from PBMCs. The subset is: CD45RA-negative fraction. CDR3 DNA sequence: TGTGCCAGTAGTTCCCCGCACAGGGCTGGTCAGCCCCAGCATTTT. Translation: CASSSPHRAGQPQHF.